This T cell receptor (beta chain) derives from a study of regulatory T cells in long-lasting Graves disease. In regard to this clonotype: The antigen is not known. With a much larger clone just one base away, this may be a read error.

V lost 2 bases and J lost 3, with 10 bases in between. The V gene's germline CDR1 is KGHDR and CDR2 SFDVKD. There are 14 residues in the CDR3. Time point indicated: newly diagnosed GD, antithyroid drugs for less than 3 months. PBMC RNA was the source of the TCR library. In building TCR beta libraries, iRepertoire HTBI primers were used together with Arm-PCR of CDR3 regions. One entry per CDR3 protein, called by TCRdb with MiXCR from the multiplex PCR reads. The sample holds approximately 400,000 distinct CDR3 sequences, about 15% seen once. General observations from the study: Between persistent patients, a few thousand public clonotypes were shared, exceeding the 900 to 1,000 shared between new patients. Peripheral blood, not thyroid tissue, was the sole material studied.

The sample was also reused in another study, on T cells in Graves' hyperthyroidism and ophthalmopathy. That work contributes: First-round RT-PCR of the TCR CDR3 relied on the HTBI primer set.

The TCR comes from a woman in her thirties with Graves disease. V is TRBV24-1 and J is TRBJ2-7; D not resolved. This specimen consisted of peripheral blood mononuclear cells (PBMCs), obtained at new diagnosis, from a patient treated with antithyroid drugs. CDR3 residues: CATSDSERSYEQYF. In nucleotides, the CDR3 is TGTGCCACCAGTGATTCGGAACGGAGCTACGAGCAGTACTTC.